The 20 T cell receptor beta chains below were found in one sample sequenced in a study of shared clonotypes between healthy human individuals. Naivety among CD8 cells was defined by CD45RO negativity and positive CCR7 selection, thereby excluding terminally differentiated effector memory CD45RA+ cells. Sequencing was performed with immunoSEQ multiplex PCR; in TCRdb, only in-frame clones are kept and a portion is missing. The sample carries over 800,000 clones, over 90% recorded once. The sample comprised naive CD8+ T cells sorted from blood. Source of these receptors: a man aged 25 to 40 in good health.

V and J are TRBV5-5 and TRBJ2-7; D is undetermined. CDR3 length equals 14 residues. The germline V gene has CDR1 SGHKS and CDR2 YYEKEE (reference sequence). Trimming left V 3 bases short and J 0 bases short, with 10 bases between. CDR3 nucleotide sequence: TGTGCCAGCAGCTCCCACATGAGCTCCTACGAGCAGTACTTC. It yields the protein CASSSHMSSYEQYF.

The DNA of the CDR3 is TGTGCCAGCAGTTTACAGGGGGAGCCCCAGCATTTT. Protein: CASSLQGEPQHF. The genes are TRBV6-6 and TRBJ1-5; 8 nucleotides align to TRBD1. The CDR3 runs to 12 residues. The germline gives CDR1 MNHNY, CDR2 SVGAGI (reference sequence). The V segment lost 4 bases and the J segment 8 bases; nucleotides outside the gene matches: 1.

The genes are TRBV19 and TRBJ2-1, with 12 bases identical to TRBD1. The CDR3 extends over 19 amino acids. Looked up from germline, CDR1 is LNHDA and CDR2 is SQIVND (reference sequence). V lost 5 bases, J lost 9 bases, and 20 bases stayed unmatched. The CDR3 spells CASSPGQGATRTHNIEQFF. CDR3 nucleotides: TGTGCCAGTAGTCCGGGACAGGGGGCTACACGCACCCACAACATTGAGCAGTTCTTC.

V and J are TRBV5-1 and TRBJ2-7, with TRBD2 matching 10 bases. The CDR3 spans 15 residues. CDR1 is SGHRS, CDR2 YFSETQ, per germline. With V trimmed by 4 bases and J by 4 bases, 8 bases remained unmatched. The CDR3 DNA follows: TGCGCCAGCAGCAAGGAACTAGCGGGAAATTACGAGCAGTACTTC. The encoded protein is CASSKELAGNYEQYF.

CDR3 amino acids: CASSPGLGRRGETQYF. CDR3 bases: TGCGCCAGCAGCCCCGGATTAGGGCGGAGGGGAGAGACCCAGTACTTC. The chain employs TRBV5-1 and TRBJ2-5, with D possibly matching TRBD2 (6 bases). The germline CDR1 and CDR2 sequences are SGHRS and YFSETQ. This CDR3 spans 16 amino acids. Trimming shortened V by 4 bases and J by 4 bases, and 20 bases separated the two germline ends.

V is TRBV27 and J is TRBJ1-1; the D gene is possibly TRBD1 (5 bases). Trimming removed 2 bases from V and 4 bases from J, with 8 bases in between. CDR1 MNHEY and CDR2 SMNVEV come from the germline V gene (reference sequence). The CDR3 runs 13 residues. As DNA, the CDR3 is TGTGCCAGCAGTTTAGGGGCTTCCACTGAAGCTTTCTTT. It yields the protein CASSLGASTEAFF.

The chain carries TRBV21-1 and TRBJ1-5. TRBV21-1 corresponds to a pseudogene. The CDR3 runs to 14 residues. The CDR3 here is CATPRGDLHQPQHF. The CDR3 coding sequence is TGTGCCACCCCGCGGGGGGATCTTCATCAGCCCCAGCATTTT.

Only one count was recorded for this clone. The gene calls are TRBV2 and TRBJ2-3, with D possibly matching TRBD2 (6 bases). The CDR3 runs to 14 residues. V lost 2 bases and J lost 3, with 9 bases in between. Germline V gene data show CDR1 as SNHLY and CDR2 as FYNNEI. The CDR3: CASSEWLATDTQYF. CDR3 bases: TGTGCCAGCAGTGAATGGCTAGCGACAGATACGCAGTATTTT.

The V call is TRBV6-1, the J call TRBJ2-7; 12 bases agree with TRBD2. Unmatched junction bases numbered 4, after V lost 6 bases and J lost 7 bases. The CDR3 is 13 residues long. The germline V gene encodes CDR1 MNHNS and CDR2 SASEGT. The CDR3 reads CASRRLAGDEQYF. DNA for the CDR3: TGTGCCAGCAGGAGACTAGCGGGAGATGAGCAGTACTTC.

This clone turned up a few times. V usage is TRBV19 and J usage is TRBJ2-7, with 8 nucleotides matching TRBD1. Per the germline V gene, CDR1 is LNHDA and CDR2 is SQIVND (reference sequence). The CDR3 loop spans 14 amino acids. J gave up 6 bases and V 1 base, and 5 bases lay outside the gene matches. The DNA for the CDR3 is TGTGCCAGTAGTATAGCAGGGGGCGGATCCGAGCAGTACTTC. Translating it yields CASSIAGGGSEQYF.

The V gene is TRBV6-1, the J gene TRBJ1-3; D is unclear. The germline CDR1 and CDR2 sequences are MNHNS and SASEGT. CDR3 length: 14 residues. V was pared by 3 bases and J by 1 base, with 7 bases between. CDR3 coding DNA: TGTGCCAGCAGTGAGGGGTTTTCTGGAAACACCATATATTTT. Amino acids: CASSEGFSGNTIYF.

This chain links TRBV27 with TRBJ2-1; no clear D. V was trimmed by 5 bases and J by 0 bases, leaving 17 bases between them. Germline V gene lookup returns CDR1 MNHEY and CDR2 SMNVEV (reference sequence). The CDR3 sequence is 17 residues long. The CDR3 nucleotides read TGTGCCAGCAGTCTCCTTGTCCGTTTTTCCTCCTACAATGAGCAGTTCTTC. Translation gives CASSLLVRFSSYNEQFF.

This clone was recorded only once. This chain connects TRBV10-3 to TRBJ1-4, with D unresolved. The germline V gene encodes CDR1 ENHRY and CDR2 SYGVKD. The CDR3 is 13 residues long. Trimming left V 1 base short and J 7 bases short, with 7 bases between. The CDR3 coding sequence is TGTGCCATCAGTGAGTACGGCGGTGAAAAACTGTTTTTT. Translation gives CAISEYGGEKLFF.

The chain links TRBV7-9 to TRBJ2-1; D not resolved. The CDR3 is 11 residues long. The V gene's germline CDR1 is SEHNR and CDR2 FQNEAQ (reference sequence). V dropped 5 bases and J dropped 10 bases, with 9 bases sitting between them. CDR3 DNA sequence: TGTGCCAGCAGCCCTAATATCGAGCAGTTCTTC. The encoded protein is CASSPNIEQFF.

V gene TRBV7-2 combines with J gene TRBJ1-3; D not resolved. The ends were cut back, 2 bases at V and 0 bases at J, with 11 bases in the middle. Germline V CDR1 and CDR2: SGHTA, FQGNSA. The CDR3 length is 16 residues. The CDR3 sequence: CASSLNSFNSGNTIYF. The CDR3 DNA follows: TGTGCCAGCAGCTTAAATAGTTTTAACTCTGGAAACACCATATATTTT.

The table lists this clone with a few counts. The chain combines TRBV7-9 with TRBJ2-2; D not certain. The CDR3 is made up of 13 amino acids. Germline V lookup: CDR1 SEHNR, CDR2 FQNEAQ (reference sequence). V gave up 5 bases and J gave up 5 bases, with 9 bases separating them. CDR3 loop: CASSNHGTGELFF. The CDR3 nucleotides read TGTGCCAGCAGCAACCATGGGACCGGGGAGCTGTTTTTT.

The rearrangement links TRBV30 to TRBJ2-5; the D gene is possibly TRBD2 (5 bases). Trimming removed 4 bases from V and 5 bases from J, with 14 bases in between. This CDR3 region has 13 residues. Germline CDR1 reads GTSNPN; CDR2 reads SVGIG (reference sequence). The CDR3 bases are TGTGCCTGGAATATACTAAGAGGGGAGACCCAGTACTTC. It specifies CAWNILRGETQYF.

The gene calls are TRBV10-3 and TRBJ2-7; D uncertain. The CDR3 loop spans 13 amino acids. V lost 6 bases, J lost 3 bases, and 12 bases lay in between. Germline V gene lookup returns CDR1 ENHRY and CDR2 SYGVKD. The CDR3 bases are TGTGCCATCAGGGATGTCGCTGACTACGAGCAGTACTTC. It translates to CAIRDVADYEQYF.

The J gene is TRBJ1-2, the V gene TRBV5-4; 9 nucleotides line up with TRBD1. CDR1 SGHNT and CDR2 YYREEE come from the germline V gene (reference sequence). V dropped 4 bases and J dropped 8; count of bases not matched to a gene: 9. The CDR3 totals 14 residues. CDR3 residues: CASSPTGGVRGYTF. In DNA form, the CDR3 reads TGTGCCAGCAGCCCCACAGGGGGCGTAAGAGGCTACACCTTC.

J is TRBJ2-1 and V is TRBV19; TRBD2 matches at 8 bases. CDR1 and CDR2 from the germline V gene are LNHDA and SQIVND (reference sequence). The length of the CDR3 is 15 residues. The J segment lost 8 bases and the V segment lost 4 bases, leaving 10 bases of the junction unmatched. CDR3 bases: TGTGCCAGTAGTAACTTAGCGGGGCATGGCTATGAGCAGTTCTTC. It translates to CASSNLAGHGYEQFF.